This T cell receptor (beta chain) is from a study of blood T cell repertoires in COVID-19. Per the original data handling: Nucleated cell number was recorded as an estimate derived from reference gene primer amplification. The table came from immunoSEQ multiplex PCR; TCRdb's copy has only in-frame clones and leaves some out. The V and J calls and clone size were taken over from that table, and D and trimming were inferred from the DNA. The sample has about 160,000 clones, about 81% seen once. The CDR3 is made up of 14 amino acids. Germline V gene lookup returns CDR1 LNHDA and CDR2 SQIVND (reference sequence). Germline trimming cut 4 bases from V and 2 bases from J; bases unmatched to any gene: 2.

V gene TRBV19 combines with J gene TRBJ2-1; 7 bases are a match to TRBD1. Sequences were obtained from peripheral blood. This clonotype was sampled from an elderly woman with acute or convalescent COVID-19. The CDR3 DNA reads TGTGCCAGTAGTACCCAGGGGGCCTACAATGAGCAGTTCTTC. Translating it yields CASSTQGAYNEQFF.